The next 32 T cell receptor beta chains were all read from a single sample in a study of blood T cell repertoires in COVID-19. The repertoire was sequenced with immunoSEQ multiplex PCR; TCRdb's copy has only in-frame clones and lacks some. The sample has 150,000 to 200,000 clones, around four fifths seen once. The sequenced material came from PBMCs or T cells enriched from blood (not recorded which). Receptors were obtained from a woman aged 45-59 years in a cohort exposed to, infected with or recovered from COVID-19 (not recorded which).

The sample holds a few counts of this clone. The gene calls are TRBV2 and TRBJ2-3; 7 bases map to TRBD1. Trimming at V came to 10 bases and at J to 0 bases, leaving 7 bases not matched to a gene. The CDR3 has 14 amino acids. Per germline, CDR1 SNHLY and CDR2 FYNNEI. The CDR3 DNA follows: TGTGCCATCCACAGGGGAATGAGCACAGATACGCAGTATTTT. Its translation: CAIHRGMSTDTQYF.

The chain uses TRBV7-2 and TRBJ2-5, with D perhaps TRBD2 (6 bases). Trimming took 2 bases from V and 2 from J, leaving 12 bases between them. The germline V gene has CDR1 SGHTA and CDR2 FQGNSA. This CDR3 is 15 amino acids long. The CDR3: CASSLWAGKQETQYF. CDR3 in DNA: TGTGCCAGCAGCTTATGGGCGGGGAAACAAGAGACCCAGTACTTC. Based on the CDR3 plus reference TRBV7-2 and TRBJ2-5, the full variable domain is GAGVSQSPSNKVTEKGKDVELRCDPISGHTALYWYRQSLGQGLEFLIYFQGNSAPDKSGLPSDRFSAERTGGSVSTLTIQRTQQEDSAVYLCASSLWAGKQETQYFGPGTRLLVL.

The chain uses TRBV18 and TRBJ2-7, with unresolved D. V dropped 6 bases and J dropped 1 base, with 10 bases sitting between them. The CDR3 is 13 residues long. In germline, CDR1 is KGHSH, CDR2 LQKENI. Here the CDR3 DNA reads TGTGCCAGCTCCCCCCTCGTGTCCTACGAGCAGTACTTC. It is translated as CASSPLVSYEQYF.

The chain recombines TRBV7-9 with TRBJ2-3, with a weak D call TRBD2 (6 bases). Trimming took off 3 bases at V and 2 bases at J, with 15 bases between the two ends. There are 16 residues in the CDR3. CDR1 and CDR2 (germline): SEHNR, FQNEAQ (reference sequence). CDR3 region: CASSFYPGDPTDTQYF. DNA of the CDR3: TGTGCCAGCAGCTTTTATCCGGGAGACCCCACAGATACGCAGTATTTT.

The chain joins TRBV7-2 to TRBJ2-1; the match to TRBD1 covers 10 bases. V shed 5 bases and J 6 bases; nucleotides not matched to a gene: 10. Germline lookup yields CDR1 SGHTA and CDR2 FQGNSA. This CDR3 comprises 16 residues. The CDR3 reads CASSRAGTGAFNEQFF. Written as DNA, the CDR3 is TGTGCCAGCAGCCGCGCCGGGACAGGGGCATTCAATGAGCAGTTCTTC.

V is TRBV4-1 and J is TRBJ1-5; no clear D. The CDR3 runs 16 residues. V lost 0 bases and J lost 0, with 9 bases in between. CDR1 and CDR2 from the germline V gene are MGHRA and YSYEKL. The CDR3, as DNA: TGCGCCAGCAGCCAAGACCCCGGGAATAGCAATCAGCCCCAGCATTTT. Translating it yields CASSQDPGNSNQPQHF.

The rearrangement joins TRBV6-1 to TRBJ2-3, with D perhaps TRBD1 (5 bases). V lost 3 bases to trimming and J lost 0 bases, with 10 bases between them. This CDR3 region has 15 residues. The germline gives CDR1 MNHNS, CDR2 SASEGT. The CDR3 here is CASSDNRPSTDTQYF. The CDR3 DNA is TGTGCCAGCAGTGACAACAGGCCGAGCACAGATACGCAGTATTTT.

J is TRBJ1-5 and V is TRBV6-5; 10 bases are a match to TRBD1. CDR3 length equals 15 residues. Germline V gene lookup returns CDR1 MNHEY and CDR2 SVGAGI. J gave up 5 bases and V 5 bases, and 6 bases lay outside the gene matches. The CDR3 DNA reads TGTGCCAGCAGTCGGGACAGGGGTACGTATCAGCCCCAGCATTTT. It specifies CASSRDRGTYQPQHF.

The CDR3 loop is CAISPLGQELGNTIYF. Here the CDR3 DNA reads TGTGCCATCAGTCCCCTGGGACAGGAGCTTGGAAACACCATATATTTT. The chain carries TRBV10-3 and TRBJ1-3, with 8 positions matching TRBD1. V dropped 5 bases and J dropped 3; count of bases not matched to a gene: 9. The CDR3 spans 16 residues. Germline loops: CDR1 ENHRY, CDR2 SYGVKD.

The V call is TRBV4-1, the J call TRBJ1-2; D perhaps matches TRBD1 (6 bases). V lost 4 bases to trimming and J lost 5 bases, with 17 bases between them. The CDR3 is 15 amino acids. CDR1 MGHRA and CDR2 YSYEKL come from the germline V gene. The CDR3 DNA reads as TGCGCCAGCAGCCTTCCACAGGGATTTCTTTATGGCTACACCTTC. This translates into CASSLPQGFLYGYTF.

The V gene is TRBV18, the J gene TRBJ2-1, with 9 bases matching TRBD2. This CDR3 is 17 amino acids long. Germline V gene data show CDR1 as KGHSH and CDR2 as LQKENI. V dropped 0 bases and J dropped 0; count of bases not matched to a gene: 3. CDR3 region: CASSPPFSGSSYNEQFF. CDR3 DNA sequence: TGTGCCAGCTCACCACCGTTTAGCGGGAGCTCCTACAATGAGCAGTTCTTC.

The J gene is TRBJ2-7, the V gene TRBV5-4; 11 nucleotides align to TRBD2. The CDR3 contains 15 residues. Germline V gene data show CDR1 as SGHNT and CDR2 as YYREEE (reference sequence). Trimming took 4 bases from V and 3 from J; bases not matched to a gene: 6. The CDR3 loop reads CASSPGGTSGYEQYF. For the CDR3, the DNA is TGTGCCAGCAGCCCGGGGGGGACTAGCGGCTACGAGCAGTACTTC.

The chain joins TRBV9 to TRBJ1-2; no clear D gene. The germline V gene encodes CDR1 SGDLS and CDR2 YYNGEE. The CDR3 covers 12 residues. The V and J ends lost 5 bases and 8 bases respectively, with 13 bases between them. CDR3 sequence (DNA): TGTGCCAGCAGTTATGACCCGGGAGGCTACACCTTC. This encodes CASSYDPGGYTF.

The chain joins TRBV2 to TRBJ1-2, with D perhaps TRBD1 (6 bases). The CDR3 sequence is 12 residues long. Germline V CDR1 and CDR2: SNHLY, FYNNEI. Trimming removed 6 bases from V and 10 bases from J, with 15 bases in between. The CDR3, as DNA: TGTGCCAGCAGGAGGGACATCGCATTCTACACCTTC. This encodes CASRRDIAFYTF.

The rearrangement links TRBV14 to TRBJ2-7; D is ambiguous. V lost 0 bases, J lost 0 bases, and 6 bases lay in between. Germline CDR1 SGHDN, CDR2 FVKESK. The CDR3 is 14 residues long. The CDR3 bases are TGTGCCAGCAGCCAAGAACTAAACTCCTACGAGCAGTACTTC. It specifies CASSQELNSYEQYF.

This rearrangement joins TRBV5-4 to TRBJ2-7; 10 positions agree with TRBD1. This CDR3 is built from 14 residues. The germline gives CDR1 SGHNT, CDR2 YYREEE (reference sequence). V dropped 4 bases and J dropped 6; count of bases not matched to a gene: 7. CDR3 sequence: CASSRDRGWGEQYF. CDR3 coding DNA: TGTGCCAGCAGCAGGGACAGGGGATGGGGCGAGCAGTACTTC.

This chain links TRBV2 with TRBJ2-3; 7 bases line up with TRBD2. Germline V gene lookup returns CDR1 SNHLY and CDR2 FYNNEI. The CDR3 is 14 residues long. V dropped 5 bases and J dropped 1; count of bases not matched to a gene: 3. This chain's CDR3 is CASSLAVRTDTQYF. DNA of the CDR3: TGTGCCAGCAGTCTAGCGGTCCGCACAGATACGCAGTATTTT.

CDR3 sequence: CASSSTELNYGYTF. CDR3 DNA: TGTGCCAGCAGCTCCACAGAGCTAAACTATGGCTACACCTTC. The genes are TRBV7-9 and TRBJ1-2; D ambiguous. The germline V gene has CDR1 SEHNR and CDR2 FQNEAQ (reference sequence). This CDR3 has 14 amino acids. V shed 4 bases and J shed 2 bases, with 11 bases lying between them.

The rearrangement links TRBV28 to TRBJ1-2; unclear D gene. Per the germline V gene, CDR1 is MDHEN and CDR2 is SYDVKM. V lost 3 bases, J lost 2 bases, and 7 bases lay in between. The length of the CDR3 is 13 residues. The CDR3 reads CASSFHKNYGYTF. For the CDR3, the DNA is TGTGCCAGCAGTTTTCACAAGAACTATGGCTACACCTTC.

The gene calls are TRBV9 and TRBJ1-1, with a tentative D call TRBD1 (5 bases). This CDR3 spans 16 amino acids. V gave up 4 bases and J gave up 1 base, with 17 bases separating them. CDR1 SGDLS and CDR2 YYNGEE come from the germline V gene. The CDR3 region is CASSLGQGLGNTEAFF. In DNA, the CDR3 is TGTGCCAGCAGCCTAGGTCAGGGACTTGGGAACACTGAAGCTTTCTTT.

A word on this clone: Other DNA sequences in the same sample also yield this CDR3. The chain is built from TRBV28 and TRBJ2-3; 7 nucleotides agree with TRBD2. Germline V gives CDR1 MDHEN, CDR2 SYDVKM. This CDR3 is built from 15 residues. Trimming at V came to 2 bases and at J to 2 bases, leaving 4 bases not matched to a gene. CDR3 DNA: TGTGCCAGCAGTTTAGCGGGAGTGTCCACAGATACGCAGTATTTT. Its translation is CASSLAGVSTDTQYF.

The gene calls are TRBV4-1 and TRBJ2-3; TRBD2 might be the D (6 bases). Trimming stripped 6 bases from V and 0 bases from J, with 10 bases between. The CDR3 runs to 14 residues. CDR1 MGHRA and CDR2 YSYEKL come from the germline V gene. CDR3 sequence (DNA): TGCGCCAGCAGTCGGGGGTCTAGCACAGATACGCAGTATTTT. Amino acid sequence: CASSRGSSTDTQYF.

This clone appeared a single time. The V gene is TRBV27, the J gene TRBJ1-2, with 9 bases identical to TRBD1. Germline-derived CDR1 and CDR2 are MNHEY and SMNVEV (reference sequence). V lost 5 bases and J lost 5; bases outside the gene matches: 6. The CDR3 is 14 amino acids. CDR3 sequence: CASSNTGGWYGYTF. CDR3 sequence (DNA): TGTGCCAGCAGTAACACAGGGGGCTGGTATGGCTACACCTTC.

This chain connects TRBV15 to TRBJ1-2; 10 bases are shared with TRBD1. Germline CDR1 LNHNV, CDR2 YYDKDF (reference sequence). CDR3 size: 15 residues. The junction had 9 bases not matched to a gene; V was cut back by 4 bases and J by 7 bases. The CDR3 loop is CATSTGGQGLAGYTF. In DNA form, the CDR3 reads TGTGCCACCAGCACCGGGGGACAGGGGCTTGCTGGCTACACCTTC.

The chain has TRBV5-1 and TRBJ2-2, with TRBD2 as a possible D gene (6 bases). The CDR3 covers 14 residues. The V end was cut by 0 bases, the J end by 6 bases, with 9 bases between. The germline V gene encodes CDR1 SGHRS and CDR2 YFSETQ. CDR3 coding DNA: TGCGCCAGCAGCTTGGACCCGGGGGCCGGGGAGCTGTTTTTT. Protein: CASSLDPGAGELFF.

The gene calls are TRBV7-9 and TRBJ2-7, with D possibly matching TRBD1 (6 bases). This CDR3 spans 13 amino acids. V was clipped by 5 bases and J by 7 bases, with 15 bases between them. Germline-derived CDR1 and CDR2 are SEHNR and FQNEAQ (reference sequence). CDR3 sequence (DNA): TGTGCCAGCAGCCCCGACAGGCCCCTAGAGCAGTACTTC. This sequence encodes CASSPDRPLEQYF. Supplemented by reference TRBV7-9 and TRBJ2-7, the full variable domain reads DTGVSQNPRHKITKRGQNVTFRCDPISEHNRLYWYRQTLGQGPEFLTYFQNEAQLEKSRLLSDRFSAERPKGSFSTLEIQRTEQGDSAMYLCASSPDRPLEQYFGPGTRLTVT.

The chain has TRBV12-2 and TRBJ2-7; the DNA was not used to check the table's D call, TRBD1. TRBV12-2 represents a pseudogene. The length of the CDR3 is 14 residues. In DNA form, the CDR3 reads TGTGCAAGTCGCCTCGGACAGGTCTCCTACGAGCAGTACTTC. Its protein product is CASRLGQVSYEQYF.

This chain connects TRBV11-2 to TRBJ2-1; TRBD2 might be the D (6 bases). CDR1 and CDR2 from the germline V gene are SGHAT and FQNNGV. Between the trimmed V and J ends, which lost 0 bases and 4 bases, there was a span of 13 bases. CDR3 length: 16 residues. As DNA, the CDR3 is TGTGCCAGCAGCTTAGACCCGGGGGTACGATACAATGAGCAGTTCTTC. Its translation: CASSLDPGVRYNEQFF. Drawing the rest from reference TRBV11-2 and TRBJ2-1, the complete variable domain is EAGVAQSPRYKIIEKRQSVAFWCNPISGHATLYWYQQILGQGPKLLIQFQNNGVVDDSQLPKDRFSAERLKGVDSTLKIQPAKLEDSAVYLCASSLDPGVRYNEQFFGPGTRLTVL.

The chain is built from TRBV18 and TRBJ2-2; D not certain. V was shortened by 6 bases and J by 0 bases, with 14 bases between the two germline ends. The CDR3 has 16 amino acids. Looked up from germline, CDR1 is KGHSH and CDR2 is LQKENI. CDR3 nucleotide sequence: TGTGCCAGCTCTCGCTTGGTGGCCGCGAACACCGGGGAGCTGTTTTTT. Amino acids: CASSRLVAANTGELFF.

The chain has TRBV30 and TRBJ2-1; 9 bases are a match to TRBD1. After removal of 7 bases from V and 3 bases from J, the junction contained 4 bases not matched to a gene. In germline, CDR1 is GTSNPN, CDR2 SVGIG (reference sequence). CDR3 length equals 13 residues. The DNA for the CDR3 is TGTGCCTACACAGGGGGCTTCTACAATGAGCAGTTCTTC. This codes for CAYTGGFYNEQFF.

The chain employs TRBV2 and TRBJ2-2; D is perhaps TRBD2 (6 bases). In germline, CDR1 is SNHLY, CDR2 FYNNEI. V shed 2 bases and J shed 0 bases, with 7 bases lying between them. The CDR3 covers 15 residues. The CDR3 loop is CASSELASNTGELFF. The CDR3 DNA reads TGTGCCAGCAGTGAACTAGCGTCGAACACCGGGGAGCTGTTTTTT.

The chain carries TRBV7-2 and TRBJ2-7; D unclear. This CDR3 region has 12 residues. Germline-derived CDR1 and CDR2 are SGHTA and FQGNSA. Trimming removed 6 bases at V and 0 bases at J, with 6 bases between. Here the CDR3 DNA reads TGTGCCAGCAGTCAGGCCTCCTACGAGCAGTACTTC. Its translation is CASSQASYEQYF.